The clone carrying this T cell receptor (beta chain) came up once. What it recognizes is unknown. V lost 1 base and J lost 3, with 10 bases in between. The CDR3 length is 15 residues. Germline CDR1 reads SGHNT; CDR2 reads YENEEA. The sample originates from a study of cytomegalovirus exposure and HLA in healthy donors. PCR primers comprised 60 Vbeta and 13 Jbeta primers. Profiled with immunoSEQ multiplex PCR; TCRdb holds only in-frame clones, not every one. Of 250,000 to 350,000 clones in the sample, approximately 90% were seen once. Study results and caveats: As was reported, the HLA-A and HLA-B alleles of most subjects were accurately predicted from TCR beta sequences.

The TCR sequence derives from a middle-aged man in good health and CMV-seropositive. The sequencing sample was made of PBMCs. The V and J genes are TRBV11-3 and TRBJ2-1; D gene uncertain. The CDR3 loop reads CASSLGRLGYNEQFF. The DNA of the CDR3 is TGTGCCAGCAGCTTAGGGCGGTTAGGCTACAATGAGCAGTTCTTC. Supplemented by reference TRBV11-3 and TRBJ2-1, the full variable domain reads EAGVVQSPRYKIIEKKQPVAFWCNPISGHNTLYWYLQNLGQGPELLIRYENEEAVDDSQLPKDRFSAERLKGVDSTLKIQPAELGDSAVYLCASSLGRLGYNEQFFGPGTRLTVL.